The source of this T cell receptor beta chain is a study of T cells after yellow fever vaccination. General observations from the study: Once the booster was given, most primary-vaccination clones reappeared, at 95% to 97% for CD4 and over 85% for CD8.

By 5'RACE template switching, TCR cDNA was produced, with a universal primer site and UMIs added in the process. Using its own MiXCR run on the 5' RACE reads, TCRdb lists one record per CDR3 protein. The sample holds around 590,000 distinct CDR3 sequences, approximately 13% seen once. This clonotype came up a few times. Its antigen remains unidentified. Germline-derived CDR1 and CDR2 are LNHNV and YYDKDF (reference sequence). This CDR3 is built from 15 residues. Trimming removed 0 bases from V and 2 bases from J; junction bases left unmatched: 2. The sequence derives from a man aged 30 to 45 who received the YFV17D yellow fever vaccine. The rearrangement links TRBV15 to TRBJ2-7; 9 nucleotides agree with TRBD1. The source material was PBMCs, sampled on the day of the yellow fever booster vaccination. The CDR3 DNA reads as TGTGCCACCAGCAGAGACTACAGGGGGCCCTACGAGCAGTACTTC. Its protein is CATSRDYRGPYEQYF.